These T cell receptor beta chains were read from a single sample in a study of shared clonotypes between healthy human individuals. Assay: immunoSEQ multiplex PCR; the TCRdb copy retains only in-frame clones and omits some. The sample shows about 2.1 million clones, under 95% of them seen only once. The source material was naive CD8+ T cells from PBMCs. The receptors come from a young man in good health. Some clones in this sample may be carry-over from other donors' samples. Each CDR3 is given with its conserved first and last residue. D genes are given only for firm matches. Where a row states a size, it is once, few, many or the class of an expanded clone; other rows omit it.

V gene: TRBV19; CDR3 length: 15; J gene: TRBJ2-5; D gene: -; clone size: -; CDR3 DNA: TGTGCCAGTAGTATCCTGTCGGCGGGAATCGAGACCCAGTACTTC; CDR3 protein: CASSILSAGIETQYF
V gene: TRBV4-3; CDR3 length: 14; J gene: TRBJ2-3; D gene: -; clone size: -; CDR3 DNA: TGCGCCAGCAGCCAGCATACTACGACAGATACGCAGTATTTT; CDR3 protein: CASSQHTTTDTQYF
V gene: TRBV2; CDR3 length: 16; J gene: TRBJ2-7; D gene: -; clone size: few; CDR3 DNA: TGTGCCAGCAGTAGCGAGGACGGGAGCCGGTTCTACGAGCAGTACTTC; CDR3 protein: CASSSEDGSRFYEQYF
V gene: TRBV4-2; CDR3 length: 21; J gene: TRBJ2-3; D gene: TRBD1; clone size: -; CDR3 DNA: TGTGCCAGCAGCCAGGAATCCGGGACAGGAAGAGTGATTGGGGGCACAGATACGCAGTATTTT; CDR3 protein: CASSQESGTGRVIGGTDTQYF
V gene: TRBV27; CDR3 length: 15; J gene: TRBJ2-1; D gene: -; clone size: -; CDR3 DNA: TGTGCCAGCGGTGGCGGGATGGGCTCCTACAATGAGCAGTTCTTC; CDR3 protein: CASGGGMGSYNEQFF
V gene: TRBV10-2; CDR3 length: 11; J gene: TRBJ2-7; D gene: -; clone size: -; CDR3 DNA: TGCGCCAGCAAGGACAGCTACGAGCAGTACTTC; CDR3 protein: CASKDSYEQYF
V gene: TRBV6-5; CDR3 length: 14; J gene: TRBJ2-7; D gene: -; clone size: -; CDR3 DNA: TGTGCCAGCAGTTCCACGGCAACGGCGTACGAGCAGTACTTC; CDR3 protein: CASSSTATAYEQYF
V gene: TRBV10-3; CDR3 length: 14; J gene: TRBJ2-1; D gene: -; clone size: -; CDR3 DNA: TGTGCCATCAGTGATTGGCCCCTCCGGGGTGAGCAGTTCTTC; CDR3 protein: CAISDWPLRGEQFF
V gene: TRBV15; CDR3 length: 15; J gene: TRBJ2-1; D gene: TRBD2; clone size: -; CDR3 DNA: TGTGCCACCAGCAGGACCTCTAGCGGCTACAATGAGCAGTTCTTC; CDR3 protein: CATSRTSSGYNEQFF
V gene: TRBV6-1; CDR3 length: 14; J gene: TRBJ1-5; D gene: -; clone size: -; CDR3 DNA: TGTGCCAGCAGTGACAGGGGCCTGGGGCAGCCCCAGCATTTT; CDR3 protein: CASSDRGLGQPQHF
V gene: TRBV7-9; CDR3 length: 18; J gene: TRBJ2-1; D gene: TRBD2; clone size: -; CDR3 DNA: TGTGCCAGCAGCTTAGCGCGTTGGACTAGCGGGGCTTACAATGAGCAGTTCTTC; CDR3 protein: CASSLARWTSGAYNEQFF
V gene: TRBV10-3; CDR3 length: 13; J gene: TRBJ1-3; D gene: -; clone size: -; CDR3 DNA: TGTGCCATCAGTGAGTTCTCTGGAAACACCATATATTTT; CDR3 protein: CAISEFSGNTIYF
V gene: TRBV19; CDR3 length: 19; J gene: TRBJ2-3; D gene: TRBD2; clone size: -; CDR3 DNA: TGTGCCAGTAGTATCAAAGGGTCCCCGGGACTAGCGGGAGATAGGACGCAGTATTTT; CDR3 protein: CASSIKGSPGLAGDRTQYF
V gene: TRBV5-6; CDR3 length: 14; J gene: TRBJ2-1; D gene: -; clone size: -; CDR3 DNA: TGTGCCAGCAGCTTGTGGTTCTCGAACAATGAGCAGTTCTTC; CDR3 protein: CASSLWFSNNEQFF
V gene: TRBV29-1; CDR3 length: 16; J gene: TRBJ2-2; D gene: TRBD1; clone size: -; CDR3 DNA: TGCAGCGTGAAGCCGGGACAGGCCACGAACACCGGGGAGCTGTTTTTT; CDR3 protein: CSVKPGQATNTGELFF
V gene: TRBV7-9; CDR3 length: 18; J gene: TRBJ1-6; D gene: TRBD1; clone size: -; CDR3 DNA: TGTGCCAGCAGCCCTGGGACAGGGTTCTCCCTCTATAATTCACCCCTCCACTTT; CDR3 protein: CASSPGTGFSLYNSPLHF
V gene: TRBV27; CDR3 length: 14; J gene: TRBJ2-7; D gene: -; clone size: -; CDR3 DNA: TGTGCCAGCAGTTTTCTCTCAAGTTCATACGAGCAGTACTTC; CDR3 protein: CASSFLSSSYEQYF
V gene: TRBV7-9; CDR3 length: 15; J gene: TRBJ2-7; D gene: TRBD2; clone size: -; CDR3 DNA: TGTGCCAGCAGCGAACGAGGGACTAGCGTTAACGAGCAGTACTTC; CDR3 protein: CASSERGTSVNEQYF
V gene: TRBV19; CDR3 length: 14; J gene: TRBJ1-1; D gene: -; clone size: -; CDR3 DNA: TGTGCCAGTAGGCCGACGACGAAGGACACTGAAGCTTTCTTT; CDR3 protein: CASRPTTKDTEAFF
V gene: TRBV10-3; CDR3 length: 16; J gene: TRBJ2-1; D gene: TRBD1; clone size: -; CDR3 DNA: TGTGCCATCAGGACCGAGAACAGGGGTCCCTACAATGAGCAGTTCTTC; CDR3 protein: CAIRTENRGPYNEQFF
V gene: TRBV30; CDR3 length: 15; J gene: TRBJ2-2; D gene: TRBD2; clone size: -; CDR3 DNA: TGTGCCTGGGGTAGCGGGAGGGCCGGCACCGGGGAGCTGTTTTTT; CDR3 protein: CAWGSGRAGTGELFF
V gene: TRBV30; CDR3 length: 12; J gene: TRBJ1-2; D gene: -; clone size: once; CDR3 DNA: TGTGCCTGGAGTTGGGGCTCCTATGGCTACACCTTC; CDR3 protein: CAWSWGSYGYTF
V gene: TRBV28; CDR3 length: 18; J gene: TRBJ2-3; D gene: TRBD2; clone size: -; CDR3 DNA: TGTGCCAGCAGTCTTGGACTAGCGGGGAGTAGGAACACAGATACGCAGTATTTT; CDR3 protein: CASSLGLAGSRNTDTQYF
V gene: TRBV11-2; CDR3 length: 14; J gene: TRBJ1-1; D gene: -; clone size: -; CDR3 DNA: TGTGCCAGCAGCCGCCTTACAGAGAACACTGAAGCTTTCTTT; CDR3 protein: CASSRLTENTEAFF
V gene: TRBV19; CDR3 length: 15; J gene: TRBJ2-2; D gene: TRBD1; clone size: few; CDR3 DNA: TGTGCCAGTAGTACGGACAGGGAGAACACCGGGGAGCTGTTTTTT; CDR3 protein: CASSTDRENTGELFF
V gene: TRBV6-4; CDR3 length: 16; J gene: TRBJ2-1; D gene: TRBD2; clone size: -; CDR3 DNA: TGTGCCAGCAGTGGGGGCGGGAGTAGTTCCTACAATGAGCAGTTCTTC; CDR3 protein: CASSGGGSSSYNEQFF
V gene: TRBV6-6; CDR3 length: 15; J gene: TRBJ2-2; D gene: -; clone size: once; CDR3 DNA: TGTGCCAGCAGTTACTCTGGGGGCACCCCGGGGGAGCTGTTTTTT; CDR3 protein: CASSYSGGTPGELFF
V gene: TRBV11-2; CDR3 length: 12; J gene: TRBJ1-2; D gene: -; clone size: -; CDR3 DNA: TGTGCCAGCAGCCTAGGGAACTATGGCTACACCTTC; CDR3 protein: CASSLGNYGYTF
V gene: TRBV27; CDR3 length: 14; J gene: TRBJ1-5; D gene: TRBD1; clone size: -; CDR3 DNA: TGTGCCAGCAGTTTCCAGGGGGCGGGGCAGCCCCAGCATTTT; CDR3 protein: CASSFQGAGQPQHF
V gene: TRBV29-1; CDR3 length: 11; J gene: TRBJ1-1; D gene: TRBD1; clone size: -; CDR3 DNA: TGCAGCGAGGGGACAGGGGACGAAGCTTTCTTT; CDR3 protein: CSEGTGDEAFF
V gene: TRBV5-1; CDR3 length: 17; J gene: TRBJ2-7; D gene: TRBD1; clone size: -; CDR3 DNA: TGCGCCAGCAGCTTTACCCCCTGGGCAGGGGGCTATGGCGAGCAGTACTTC; CDR3 protein: CASSFTPWAGGYGEQYF
V gene: TRBV13; CDR3 length: 17; J gene: TRBJ2-2; D gene: -; clone size: -; CDR3 DNA: TGTGCCAGCAGCCCGTACTACAGGGGGGGCGACACCGGGGAGCTGTTTTTT; CDR3 protein: CASSPYYRGGDTGELFF
V gene: TRBV29-1; CDR3 length: 15; J gene: TRBJ2-3; D gene: TRBD2; clone size: -; CDR3 DNA: TGCAGCGTTCTTCTCCGGGAGGGGCGCACAGATACGCAGTATTTT; CDR3 protein: CSVLLREGRTDTQYF
V gene: TRBV7-9; CDR3 length: 11; J gene: TRBJ1-1; D gene: -; clone size: -; CDR3 DNA: TGTGCCAGCAGCTTAGCGGGTGAAGCTTTCTTT; CDR3 protein: CASSLAGEAFF
V gene: TRBV30; CDR3 length: 14; J gene: TRBJ1-6; D gene: -; clone size: -; CDR3 DNA: TGTGCCTGGAAACAACAGGATTATAATTCACCCCTCCACTTT; CDR3 protein: CAWKQQDYNSPLHF
V gene: TRBV28; CDR3 length: 14; J gene: TRBJ2-5; D gene: -; clone size: -; CDR3 DNA: TGTGCCAGCAGTCCCCCCCGGACAGAAGAGACCCAGTACTTC; CDR3 protein: CASSPPRTEETQYF
V gene: TRBV28; CDR3 length: 16; J gene: TRBJ1-5; D gene: -; clone size: -; CDR3 DNA: TGTGCCAGCAGTTTATATTCGTCAGGGGTGGGGCAGCCCCAGCATTTT; CDR3 protein: CASSLYSSGVGQPQHF
V gene: TRBV28; CDR3 length: 16; J gene: TRBJ2-5; D gene: -; clone size: -; CDR3 DNA: TGTGCCAGCAGTTTCCTCGCCGGGAAGTTACAAGAGACCCAGTACTTC; CDR3 protein: CASSFLAGKLQETQYF
V gene: TRBV27; CDR3 length: 14; J gene: TRBJ1-1; D gene: -; clone size: -; CDR3 DNA: TGTGCCAGCATTGGAGGACAGATGAACACTGAAGCTTTCTTT; CDR3 protein: CASIGGQMNTEAFF
V gene: TRBV2; CDR3 length: 18; J gene: TRBJ1-4; D gene: TRBD1; clone size: -; CDR3 DNA: TGTGCCAGCAGTAAATTAAGGGGACAGGGGGTTGCTAATGAAAAACTGTTTTTT; CDR3 protein: CASSKLRGQGVANEKLFF
V gene: TRBV19; CDR3 length: 16; J gene: TRBJ2-5; D gene: -; clone size: -; CDR3 DNA: TGTGCCAGTAGTATATTTCCCGTCCTAGGCCAAGAGACCCAGTACTTC; CDR3 protein: CASSIFPVLGQETQYF
V gene: TRBV27; CDR3 length: 15; J gene: TRBJ2-1; D gene: TRBD2; clone size: -; CDR3 DNA: TGTGCCAGCACCATACTAGCGGGAGGGCGGAATGAGCAGTTCTTC; CDR3 protein: CASTILAGGRNEQFF
V gene: TRBV29-1; CDR3 length: 14; J gene: TRBJ1-3; D gene: -; clone size: -; CDR3 DNA: TGCAGCGCCGTGGGGGGGGCGGAGGGAAACACCATATATTTT; CDR3 protein: CSAVGGAEGNTIYF
V gene: TRBV11-2; CDR3 length: 15; J gene: TRBJ2-1; D gene: -; clone size: -; CDR3 DNA: TGTGCCAGCAGCCCCTCTGTAGTATCCTACAATGAGCAGTTCTTC; CDR3 protein: CASSPSVVSYNEQFF
V gene: TRBV19; CDR3 length: 13; J gene: TRBJ2-7; D gene: TRBD2; clone size: -; CDR3 DNA: TGTGCCAGTAGTACTAGCGGGGGTTACGAGCAGTACTTC; CDR3 protein: CASSTSGGYEQYF
V gene: TRBV6-1; CDR3 length: 20; J gene: TRBJ2-1; D gene: TRBD2; clone size: -; CDR3 DNA: TGTGCCAGCAGTGAAAAATCCCCCAGCGGGGGCGCTCTTAGGTACAATGAGCAGTTCTTC; CDR3 protein: CASSEKSPSGGALRYNEQFF
V gene: TRBV9; CDR3 length: 15; J gene: TRBJ2-7; D gene: -; clone size: -; CDR3 DNA: TGTGCCAGCAGCGTAGGGTCAGCAGGGTCCTACGAGCAGTACTTC; CDR3 protein: CASSVGSAGSYEQYF
V gene: TRBV29-1; CDR3 length: 13; J gene: TRBJ1-3; D gene: -; clone size: once; CDR3 DNA: TGCAGCGCCGATACAGGGTCTGGAAACACCATATATTTT; CDR3 protein: CSADTGSGNTIYF
V gene: TRBV4-1; CDR3 length: 19; J gene: TRBJ2-3; D gene: TRBD2; clone size: -; CDR3 DNA: TGCGCCAGCAGCCAAGATGCCCTAGCGGGAGGGCAAGTGGGAGATACGCAGTATTTT; CDR3 protein: CASSQDALAGGQVGDTQYF
V gene: TRBV7-9; CDR3 length: 16; J gene: TRBJ1-5; D gene: -; clone size: few; CDR3 DNA: TGTGCCAGCAGCTCTCTCACCGGGGGGGCTGATCAGCCCCAGCATTTT; CDR3 protein: CASSSLTGGADQPQHF
V gene: TRBV19; CDR3 length: 14; J gene: TRBJ2-7; D gene: -; clone size: -; CDR3 DNA: TGTGCCAGTAGTATCGACTCAATGGGTGACGAGCAGTACTTC; CDR3 protein: CASSIDSMGDEQYF
V gene: TRBV4-2; CDR3 length: 12; J gene: TRBJ1-2; D gene: -; clone size: -; CDR3 DNA: TGTGCCAGCAGCCAACGGGGGGATGGCTACACCTTC; CDR3 protein: CASSQRGDGYTF
V gene: TRBV27; CDR3 length: 15; J gene: TRBJ2-7; D gene: -; clone size: -; CDR3 DNA: TGTGCCAGCAGTTGGACCCGGGGAAGCGAAGACGAGCAGTACTTC; CDR3 protein: CASSWTRGSEDEQYF
V gene: TRBV4-2; CDR3 length: 15; J gene: TRBJ2-1; D gene: TRBD2; clone size: -; CDR3 DNA: TGTGCCAGCAGCCAAGGGACTAGCGGGAACCCTAGGCAGTTCTTC; CDR3 protein: CASSQGTSGNPRQFF
V gene: TRBV6-4; CDR3 length: 15; J gene: TRBJ1-1; D gene: TRBD1; clone size: few; CDR3 DNA: TGTGCCAGCAGTACCACATACCGGGACAGGGGGCGTGCTTTCTTT; CDR3 protein: CASSTTYRDRGRAFF
V gene: TRBV28; CDR3 length: 12; J gene: TRBJ2-1; D gene: -; clone size: -; CDR3 DNA: TGTGCCAGCAGCTCATTCAGCAATGAGCAGTTCTTC; CDR3 protein: CASSSFSNEQFF
V gene: TRBV28; CDR3 length: 16; J gene: TRBJ2-7; D gene: -; clone size: -; CDR3 DNA: TGTGCCAGCAGTTCAAACAGGAAAGCAGTACCCTACGAGCAGTACTTC; CDR3 protein: CASSSNRKAVPYEQYF
V gene: TRBV6-4; CDR3 length: 14; J gene: TRBJ2-2; D gene: -; clone size: -; CDR3 DNA: TGTGCCAGCAGTGACAGCCGTTACACCGGGGAGCTGTTTTTT; CDR3 protein: CASSDSRYTGELFF
V gene: TRBV7-9; CDR3 length: 12; J gene: TRBJ2-4; D gene: -; clone size: -; CDR3 DNA: TGTGCCAGCAGCTTAGGGGTGGACATTCAGTACTTC; CDR3 protein: CASSLGVDIQYF